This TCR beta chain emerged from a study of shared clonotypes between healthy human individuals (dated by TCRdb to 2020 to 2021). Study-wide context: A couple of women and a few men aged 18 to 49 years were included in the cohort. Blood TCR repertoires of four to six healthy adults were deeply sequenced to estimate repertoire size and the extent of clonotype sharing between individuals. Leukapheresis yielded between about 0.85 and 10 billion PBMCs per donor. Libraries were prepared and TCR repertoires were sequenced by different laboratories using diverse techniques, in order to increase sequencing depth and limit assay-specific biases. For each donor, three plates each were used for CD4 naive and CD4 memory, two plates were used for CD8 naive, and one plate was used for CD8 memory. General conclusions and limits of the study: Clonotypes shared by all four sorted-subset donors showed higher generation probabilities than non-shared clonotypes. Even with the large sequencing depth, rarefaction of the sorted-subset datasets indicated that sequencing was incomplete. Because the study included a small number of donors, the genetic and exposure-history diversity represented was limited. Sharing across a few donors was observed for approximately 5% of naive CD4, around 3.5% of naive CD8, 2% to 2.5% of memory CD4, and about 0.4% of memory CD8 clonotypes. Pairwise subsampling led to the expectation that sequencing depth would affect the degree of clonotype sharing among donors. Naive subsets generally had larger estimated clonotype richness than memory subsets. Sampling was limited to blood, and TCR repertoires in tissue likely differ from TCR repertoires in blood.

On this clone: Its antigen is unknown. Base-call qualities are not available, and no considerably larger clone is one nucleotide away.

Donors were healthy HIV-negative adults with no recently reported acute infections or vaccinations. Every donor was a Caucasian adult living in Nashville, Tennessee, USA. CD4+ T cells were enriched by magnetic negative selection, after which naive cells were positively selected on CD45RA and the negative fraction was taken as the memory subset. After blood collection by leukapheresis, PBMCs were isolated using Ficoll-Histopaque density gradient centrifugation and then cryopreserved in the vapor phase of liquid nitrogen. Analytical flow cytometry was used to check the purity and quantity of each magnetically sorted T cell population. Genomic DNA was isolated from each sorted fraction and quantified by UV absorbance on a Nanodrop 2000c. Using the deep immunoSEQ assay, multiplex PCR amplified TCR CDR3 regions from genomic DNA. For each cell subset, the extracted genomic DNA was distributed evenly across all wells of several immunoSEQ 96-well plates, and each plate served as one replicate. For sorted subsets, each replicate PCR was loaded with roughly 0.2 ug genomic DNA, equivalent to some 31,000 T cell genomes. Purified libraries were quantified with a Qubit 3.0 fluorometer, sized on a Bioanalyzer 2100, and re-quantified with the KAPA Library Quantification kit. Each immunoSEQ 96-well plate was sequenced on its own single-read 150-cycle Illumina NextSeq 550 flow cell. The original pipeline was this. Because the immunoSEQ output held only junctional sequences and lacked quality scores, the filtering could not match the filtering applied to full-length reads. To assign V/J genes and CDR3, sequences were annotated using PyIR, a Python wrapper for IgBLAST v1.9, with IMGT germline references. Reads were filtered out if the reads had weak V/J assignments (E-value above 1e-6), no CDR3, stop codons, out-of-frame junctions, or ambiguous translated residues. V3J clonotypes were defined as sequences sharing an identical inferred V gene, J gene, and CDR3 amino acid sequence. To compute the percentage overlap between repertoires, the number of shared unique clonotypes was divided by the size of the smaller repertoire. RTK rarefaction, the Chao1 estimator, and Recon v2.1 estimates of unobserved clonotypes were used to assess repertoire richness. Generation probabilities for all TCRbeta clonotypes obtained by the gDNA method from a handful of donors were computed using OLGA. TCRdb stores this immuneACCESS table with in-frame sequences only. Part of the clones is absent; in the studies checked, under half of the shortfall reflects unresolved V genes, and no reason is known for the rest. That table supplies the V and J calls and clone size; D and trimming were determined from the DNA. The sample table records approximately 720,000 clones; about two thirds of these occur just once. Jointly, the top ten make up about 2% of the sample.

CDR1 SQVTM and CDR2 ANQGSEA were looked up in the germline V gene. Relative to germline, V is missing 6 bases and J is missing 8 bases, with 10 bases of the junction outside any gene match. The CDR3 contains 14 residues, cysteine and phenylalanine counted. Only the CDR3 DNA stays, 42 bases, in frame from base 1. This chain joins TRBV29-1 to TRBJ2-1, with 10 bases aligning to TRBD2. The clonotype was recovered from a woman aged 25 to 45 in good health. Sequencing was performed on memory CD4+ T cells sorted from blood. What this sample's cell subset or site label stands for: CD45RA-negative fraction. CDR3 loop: CSVLSGRAIDEQFF. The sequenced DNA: TGCAGCGTCCTCAGCGGGAGGGCCATAGATGAGCAGTTCTTC.